A selection of T cell receptor beta chains follows, all from one sample in a study of fetal regulatory T cell absence and autoimmunity. Profiling relied on immunoSEQ multiplex PCR, and the TCRdb table lists in-frame clones only, not all of them. The table includes about 43,000 clones, roughly 80% detected once. The specimen sequenced was cord blood. The receptors shown here come from a newborn boy with IPEX syndrome. Both conserved end residues are part of each CDR3. A D gene is named only where the DNA matches it firmly. The listing skips clone size in some rows; elsewhere it reads once, few, many or a size class.

CASSQDNTEAFF	TGCGCCAGCAGCCAAGACAACACTGAAGCTTTCTTT	NA	TRBV4-1	TRBJ1-1	NA
CASSPGEREYYNEQFF	TGTGCCAGCAGCCCCGGGGAGCGGGAGTACTACAATGAGCAGTTCTTC	NA	TRBV5-4	TRBJ2-1	TRBD2
CASSLKGRGYGYTF	TGTGCCAGCAGCTTGAAAGGGAGGGGCTATGGCTACACCTTC	NA	TRBV5-4	TRBJ1-2	NA
CASSGTSITDTQYF	TGCGCCAGCAGCGGGACTAGCATAACAGATACGCAGTATTTT	NA	TRBV5-1	TRBJ2-3	TRBD2
CASSQRWGGGADTQYF	TGTGCCAGCAGCCAGCGATGGGGAGGGGGTGCAGATACGCAGTATTTT	NA	TRBV4-2	TRBJ2-3	NA
CASSEGAGPETQYF	TGTGCCAGCAGTGAAGGGGCGGGCCCCGAGACCCAGTACTTC	NA	TRBV2	TRBJ2-5	NA
CASSLDRGSENEKLFF	TGTGCCAGCAGCTTAGATCGAGGGAGTGAGAATGAAAAACTGTTTTTT	NA	TRBV11-3	TRBJ1-4	NA
CATSRVARTGGNQPQHF	TGTGCCACCAGCAGAGTCGCTAGGACAGGCGGCAATCAGCCCCAGCATTTT	NA	TRBV15	TRBJ1-5	TRBD1
CASGTSGVSYEQYF	TGCGCCAGCGGAACTAGCGGGGTTTCCTACGAGCAGTACTTC	NA	TRBV10-2	TRBJ2-7	TRBD2
CASSGVWDTEAFF	TGTGCCAGCAGCGGGGTTTGGGACACTGAAGCTTTCTTT	NA	TRBV7-9	TRBJ1-1	NA
CAWRPGRGLWETQYF	TGTGCCTGGAGACCGGGCCGCGGTTTGTGGGAGACCCAGTACTTC	once	TRBV30	TRBJ2-5	NA
CASQYRGANGYTF	TGTGCCAGCCAATACAGGGGGGCCAATGGCTACACCTTC	few	TRBV2	TRBJ1-2	TRBD1
CASSVKRGGETQYF	TGTGCCAGCAGCGTGAAAAGGGGCGGAGAGACCCAGTACTTC	NA	TRBV5-4	TRBJ2-5	NA
CASSFWAAYNSPLHF	TGTGCCAGCAGCTTTTGGGCAGCTTATAATTCACCCCTCCACTTT	NA	TRBV5-6	TRBJ1-6	NA
CASSSETSGQETQYF	TGTGCCAGCAGCTCGGAGACTAGCGGTCAAGAGACCCAGTACTTC	NA	TRBV7-2	TRBJ2-5	TRBD2
CASSSTQGSGELFF	TGTGCCAGCAGCTCAACACAGGGTTCCGGGGAGCTGTTTTTT	NA	TRBV5-4	TRBJ2-2	NA
CASRIGTDTQYF	TGTGCCAGCAGGATTGGTACAGATACGCAGTATTTT	NA	TRBV6-4	TRBJ2-3	NA
CAWSSSTDTQYF	TGTGCCTGGAGTTCTAGCACAGATACGCAGTATTTT	NA	TRBV30	TRBJ2-3	NA
CASSREGNTEAFF	TGTGCCAGCAGTCGCGAGGGGAACACTGAAGCTTTCTTT	NA	TRBV6-4	TRBJ1-1	NA
CASLTGNTEAFF	TGTGCCAGCCTAACAGGGAACACTGAAGCTTTCTTT	NA	TRBV6-5	TRBJ1-1	NA
CASSLGDSRLEQYF	TGTGCCAGCAGCTTGGGTGATAGCCGCCTCGAGCAGTACTTC	NA	TRBV5-6	TRBJ2-7	NA
CASSLAGGSYEQYF	TGTGCCAGTAGTCTAGCGGGAGGGTCCTACGAGCAGTACTTC	NA	TRBV19	TRBJ2-7	TRBD2
CASSLELSARANYGYTF	TGTGCCAGCAGCTTAGAGCTCTCAGCAAGGGCCAACTATGGCTACACCTTC	NA	TRBV7-2	TRBJ1-2	NA
CASSQGQGNNYGYTF	TGCGCCAGCAGCCAAGGACAGGGGAATAACTATGGCTACACCTTC	NA	TRBV4-1	TRBJ1-2	TRBD1
CAWRGKIAAHSGTQYF	TGTGCCTGGAGGGGAAAAATAGCGGCTCATAGCGGGACCCAGTACTTC	NA	TRBV30	TRBJ2-5	NA
CASSLVPSVPEQFF	TGTGCCAGCAGCTTAGTTCCTAGCGTCCCTGAGCAGTTCTTC	NA	TRBV7-9	TRBJ2-1	NA
CASSTGTIYYGYTF	TGTGCCAGCAGCACCGGGACCATATACTATGGCTACACCTTC	few	TRBV7-9	TRBJ1-2	NA
CASTLTGSEQFF	TGTGCCAGTACATTGACAGGGAGTGAGCAGTTCTTC	NA	TRBV19	TRBJ2-1	TRBD1
CATSRLNSGGSKTPDEQYF	TGTGCCACCAGCAGATTGAACAGCGGGGGCAGCAAAACCCCGGACGAGCAGTACTTC	NA	TRBV15	TRBJ2-7	TRBD2
CAWSAGTSNQPQHF	TGTGCCTGGAGTGCGGGAACTAGCAATCAGCCCCAGCATTTT	NA	TRBV30	TRBJ1-5	NA
CASSMGTGNSPLHF	TGTGCCAGTAGTATGGGGACGGGGAATTCACCCCTCCACTTT	few	TRBV19	TRBJ1-6	NA
CASRLQAYTGELFF	TGTGCCAGCAGGCTACAGGCGTACACCGGGGAGCTGTTTTTT	NA	TRBV6-5	TRBJ2-2	NA
CAWSVGRSTEAFF	TGTGCCTGGAGTGTAGGCAGATCCACTGAAGCTTTCTTT	NA	TRBV30	TRBJ1-1	NA
CASSIRGLAGVTDTQYF	TGCGCCAGCAGCATCCGGGGACTAGCGGGGGTCACAGATACGCAGTATTTT	once	TRBV5-1	TRBJ2-3	TRBD2
CASSSIQGRKYEQYF	TGTGCCAGCAGCTCGATACAGGGGAGGAAGTACGAGCAGTACTTC	NA	TRBV11-2	TRBJ2-7	NA
CATIPYTF	TGTGCCACCATCCCCTACACCTTC	NA	TRBV7-9	TRBJ1-2	NA
CASSVMAGGTDTQYF	TGTGCCAGCAGCGTAATGGCGGGGGGCACAGATACGCAGTATTTT	NA	TRBV9	TRBJ2-3	TRBD2
CASSLWGGGTSGDEQFF	TGTGCCAGCAGCCTTTGGGGGGGAGGGACTAGCGGGGATGAGCAGTTCTTC	NA	TRBV5-4	TRBJ2-1	TRBD2